The present entry profiles one T cell receptor beta chain with its context. The antigen it binds to is not known. Base qualities are not at hand, and no much larger clone is one base apart. The record originates from a study of regulatory T cells in long-lasting Graves disease (dated by TCRdb to the early 2020s). Concerning the study at large: Antithyroid drugs had been taken for less than 3 months by newly diagnosed Graves' disease patients. Patients with persistent Graves' disease were compared with patients with newly diagnosed Graves' disease using TCR sequencing and RNA sequencing of peripheral blood. The study was registered as a clinical trial and conducted in China. A total of about 33 samples underwent TCR sequencing: about 13 from persistent and approximately 20 from newly diagnosed Graves' disease patients. Study-wide findings and limitations: Only the TCR beta chain was sequenced and analyzed. Patients with persistent disease shared more public clonotypes (about 2,500) than newly diagnosed patients did (roughly 970). Preferential use of TRBV28, TRBJ1-2 and TRBJ2-5 was observed in persistent disease, whereas TRBV20-1 and TRBJ2-1 were favored in newly diagnosed disease. Lower TCR Shannon entropy and fewer highly expanded clones were observed in persistent Graves' disease patients than in newly diagnosed patients, which suggested clonal expansion. Peripheral blood alone was examined, since thyroid tissue, which constituted the primary lesion, could not be accessed. As a limitation, the authors acknowledged that the small sample size may reduce accuracy.

Libraries were made using multiplex PCR. Sequencer: Illumina HiSeq 4000. TCR beta libraries were built with iRepertoire HTBI primers and Arm-PCR amplification of CDR3 regions. Before sequencing, the PCR products underwent gel purification. The source study handled its data this way. Gene usage analysis of CDR3 amino acid clonotypes relied on the approximately 60 TRBV and about 15 TRBJ segments identified across samples. COPE and FqMerger were used to merge the filtered high-quality paired reads into contigs. BLAST was used to align contigs to IMGT TRBV, TRBD and TRBJ reference genes, and CDR3 was defined according to IMGT. Highly expanded clones were defined as clonotypes with a frequency above 0.1%. Repertoire diversity was measured by Shannon entropy, and V-J evenness by the Gini coefficient. A clonotype found in more than one individual was treated as public. The public reads were reanalyzed by TCRdb: fastp trimming at Q25, MiXCR alignment, in-frame beta chains only. Rows matching on CDR3 protein sequence are summarized as one entry with the most common DNA and genes. The V and J calls reflect TCRdb's pipeline rather than the authors' work. The sample table contains 200,000 to 250,000 distinct CDR3 sequences; only one count was recorded for over 20% of them. Roughly 13% of the sample is taken by the ten largest.

Read against the paper, the sample's time point label means: newly diagnosed GD, antithyroid drugs for less than 3 months. For both TCR sequencing and RNA sequencing, RNA was extracted from PBMCs in TRIzol. The diagnosis of Graves' disease followed American Thyroid Association guidelines. Patients were recruited from an endocrinology department in Xi'an, China. From each patient, 8 to 10 milliliters of peripheral blood was collected into an EDTA anticoagulant tube. Ficoll Paque Plus density gradient separation was used to isolate PBMCs, and no further T cell sorting was done. An Agilent 2100 Bioanalyzer and agarose gel were used to assess RNA quality, and a NanoDrop 2000 was used to measure RNA concentration. V ends up 0 bases short and J 2 bases short, with an unmatched junction base count of 3. CDR1 and CDR2 are drawn from the germline V gene: KGHDR, SFDVKD. The CDR3 numbers 17 residues from cysteine through phenylalanine. Just CDR3 DNA is preserved here, 51 bases in frame from base 1.

Sequences were derived from peripheral blood mononuclear cells (PBMCs), sampled at new diagnosis, from a patient treated with antithyroid drugs. The sequence links TRBV24-1 to TRBJ2-3; 11 central nucleotides agree with TRBD2. The clonotype comes from a female donor with Graves disease. The CDR3 loop reads CATSDLLAGGFTDTQYF. The nucleotide sequence reads TGTGCCACCAGTGATTTGCTAGCGGGGGGCTTCACAGATACGCAGTATTTT.